This T cell receptor beta chain was identified in a study of spatial heterogeneity in lung cancer. About the study: Compared with alpha-chain sequences, beta-chain sequences were consistently detected in greater numbers.

Time point given: blood at routine non-recurrence follow-up after resection. Unsorted tumor, nontumor lung tissue or cryopreserved PBMC supplied the whole RNA. V lost 5 bases and J lost 2, with 12 bases in between. The germline gives CDR1 SGHRS, CDR2 YFSETQ. The CDR3 spans 14 residues. Single TCR cDNA molecules each had their own unique molecular identifier. TCRdb re-called the 5' RACE reads with MiXCR, one entry per CDR3 protein. Of around 100,000 distinct CDR3 sequences listed, approximately 11% are singletons. The clonotype originates from a female donor with early-stage non-small cell lung cancer. The chain joins TRBV5-1 to TRBJ2-3, with D unresolved. Sequenced here: PBMCs, sampled at follow-up. Here the CDR3 reads CASRGSFSTDTQYF. Written as DNA, the CDR3 is TGCGCCAGCAGGGGGTCCTTCTCCACAGATACGCAGTATTTT.